What follows are 8 T cell receptor beta chains derived from one specimen sequenced in a study of blood T cell repertoires in COVID-19. Clones were read by immunoSEQ multiplex PCR, and TCRdb kept only the in-frame ones, dropping some. The sample has under 70,000 clones; roughly 78% are singletons. The sequenced material came from peripheral blood. These receptors came from a human donor in a cohort sampled during active COVID-19.

CDR3: CASSGRGNTGELFF. CDR3 DNA: TGTGCCAGCAGCGGGAGGGGGAACACCGGGGAGCTGTTTTTT. The V call is TRBV9, the J call TRBJ2-2; weak D call: TRBD2 (6 bases). In germline, CDR1 is SGDLS, CDR2 YYNGEE. The CDR3 is 14 residues long. V was trimmed by 3 bases and J by 1 base, leaving 7 bases between them.

The CDR3 coding sequence is TGTGCCTGGAGTGTCTTGCGGGGGACAGGGGCGAACAATGAGCAGTTCTTC. Translated: CAWSVLRGTGANNEQFF. The V and J genes are TRBV30 and TRBJ2-1; 10 bases match TRBD1. Germline V gives CDR1 GTSNPN, CDR2 SVGIG (reference sequence). This CDR3 has 17 amino acids. The V and J ends lost 0 bases and 5 bases, in that order; junction bases with no gene match: 10.

The chain carries TRBV24-1 and TRBJ2-7; 7 positions agree with TRBD2. V trimming: 6 bases; J trimming: 3 bases; junction bases outside the gene matches: 4. From germline, CDR1 is KGHDR and CDR2 SFDVKD. The CDR3 is 13 amino acids. CDR3 DNA sequence: TGTGCCACCAGTAATTCGGGGGGCTACGAGCAGTACTTC. Translating gives CATSNSGGYEQYF.

V and J are TRBV24-1 and TRBJ2-1, with D tentatively TRBD2 (6 bases). Germline CDR1 and CDR2: KGHDR and SFDVKD. CDR3 length equals 13 residues. Between the trimmed V and J ends, which lost 6 bases and 6 bases, there was a span of 11 bases. CDR3: CATSSREINEQFF. In DNA, the CDR3 is TGTGCCACCAGTTCCCGGGAGATCAATGAGCAGTTCTTC.

V and J are TRBV6-2 or TRBV6-3 and TRBJ2-2, with 8 positions matching TRBD2. J was trimmed by 4 bases and V by 6 bases; bases with no gene match: 13. The CDR3 is 17 amino acids. Germline CDR1 is MNHEY and CDR2 is SVGEGT. CDR3 nucleotides: TGTGCCAGCAGCGACTCCCTTGGACTAGCCCCCACCGGGGAGCTGTTTTTT. This gives the protein CASSDSLGLAPTGELFF.

This clone was detected once. The chain carries TRBV2 and TRBJ1-6; TRBD1 matches at 10 bases. Germline V gives CDR1 SNHLY, CDR2 FYNNEI. The ends lost 6 bases at V and 10 bases at J; junction bases unmatched: 6. The CDR3 contains 14 residues. CDR3 protein: CASSDRDRGSPLHF. The CDR3 DNA reads as TGTGCCAGCAGCGACCGGGACAGGGGCTCACCCCTCCACTTT.

V and J are TRBV29-1 and TRBJ2-1; 10 nucleotides match TRBD2. CDR3 length equals 16 residues. Per germline, CDR1 SQVTM and CDR2 ANQGSEA. The junction had 6 bases not matched to a gene; V was cut back by 3 bases and J by 1 base. The CDR3 sequence: CSVDPSGRGSYNEQFF. The CDR3 region has the DNA TGCAGCGTTGATCCTAGCGGGAGAGGTTCCTACAATGAGCAGTTCTTC.

The chain couples TRBV11-2 to TRBJ2-7; 7 positions match TRBD2. Germline V CDR1 and CDR2: SGHAT, FQNNGV. This CDR3 has 15 amino acids. V shed 2 bases, J shed 2 bases, and the junction held 6 bases outside the gene matches. CDR3 coding DNA: TGTGCCAGCAGCTTATTAGCGGGTACGACCTACGAGCAGTACTTC. It codes for CASSLLAGTTYEQYF.